Following are 29 T cell receptor beta chains from one sample sequenced in a study of post-analysis software for immune sequencing data. Study-wide results and caveats: Controls showed lower frequencies than patients for several TRBV segments, and TRBV5-6, TRBV5-1 and TRBV20-1 were among these.

These receptors are not linked to any known antigen. Included in the TCR beta cDNA libraries were unique molecular identifiers. TCRdb recomputed calls from the PCR reads with MiXCR, one row per CDR3 protein. Among fewer than 850,000 distinct CDR3 sequences listed, about 27% were seen once. Specimen: blood. These receptors all stem from a girl under 18 with multiple sclerosis.

This rearrangement joins TRBV5-6 to TRBJ2-6, with D possibly matching TRBD1 (6 bases). Trimming took off 1 base at V and 4 bases at J, with 15 bases between the two ends. Germline-derived CDR1 and CDR2 are SGHDT and YYEEEE. The CDR3 consists of 17 residues. The CDR3 DNA reads as TGTGCCAGCAGCTTGCAGGGGTTGGTCTCCGGGGCCAACGTCCTGACTTTC. This gives the protein CASSLQGLVSGANVLTF.

The chain is built from TRBV25-1 and TRBJ1-2; 7 bases align to TRBD1. The V segment lost 5 bases and the J segment 4 bases; nucleotides outside the gene matches: 10. Germline CDR1 and CDR2: MGHDK and SYGVNS. The CDR3 covers 15 residues. The CDR3, as DNA: TGTGCCAGCAGTCCGCCGACAGGGTGGGCCTATGGCTACACCTTC. This codes for CASSPPTGWAYGYTF.

This clonotype has ten or more counts. The CDR3 nucleotides read TGCAGCGTTGAGTTAAGCAGCACAGAGACCCAGTACTTC. This translates into CSVELSSTETQYF. The gene calls are TRBV29-1 and TRBJ2-5; no clear D gene. Trimming cost V 3 bases and J 4 bases, with 12 bases left between them. The CDR3 extends over 13 amino acids. CDR1 and CDR2 (germline): SQVTM, ANQGSEA.

CDR3 bases: TGTGCCAGTAGTCCGGGACAGGGGGCTCCAGATACGCAGTATTTT. Residues: CASSPGQGAPDTQYF. J is TRBJ2-3 and V is TRBV19; 12 positions match TRBD1. The J segment lost 4 bases and the V segment lost 5 bases, leaving 4 bases of the junction unmatched. The CDR3 length is 15 residues. The germline gives CDR1 LNHDA, CDR2 SQIVND (reference sequence). The complete variable domain, with remaining parts taken from reference TRBV19 and TRBJ2-3, reads DGGITQSPKYLFRKEGQNVTLSCEQNLNHDAMYWYRQDPGQGLRLIYYSQIVNDFQKGDIAEGYSVSREKKESFPLTVTSAQKNPTAFYLCASSPGQGAPDTQYFGPGTRLTVL.

This clonotype appeared a few times. V usage is TRBV4-1 and J usage is TRBJ2-1; D is unresolved. V was shortened by 0 bases and J by 8 bases, with 14 bases between the two germline ends. CDR3 length: 15 residues. The V gene's germline CDR1 is MGHRA and CDR2 YSYEKL. The CDR3 DNA follows: TGCGCCAGCAGCCAAGAACCCGCTCGCCCCGATGAGCAGTTCTTC. Translating it yields CASSQEPARPDEQFF.

This clonotype was detected a few times. The rearrangement uses TRBV5-1 and TRBJ2-1; weak D call: TRBD2 (5 bases). The CDR3 consists of 15 residues. CDR1 SGHRS and CDR2 YFSETQ come from the germline V gene. V shed 4 bases and J shed 9 bases, with 20 bases lying between them. CDR3 sequence reads: CASSTWAVVRAEQFF. DNA for the CDR3: TGCGCCAGCAGCACCTGGGCGGTAGTGAGGGCTGAGCAGTTCTTC. The variable domain in full, completed from reference TRBV5-1 and TRBJ2-1, reads KAGVTQTPRYLIKTRGQQVTLSCSPISGHRSVSWYQQTPGQGLQFLFEYFSETQRNKGNFPGRFSGRQFSNSRSEMNVSTLELGDSALYLCASSTWAVVRAEQFFGPGTRLTVL.

The chain has TRBV12-3 or TRBV12-4 and TRBJ1-5; D call uncertain. The CDR3 extends over 12 amino acids. V gave up 10 bases and J gave up 0 bases, with 7 bases separating them. CDR3 protein: CAIRISNQPQHF. Written as DNA, the CDR3 is TGTGCCATCCGCATTAGCAATCAGCCCCAGCATTTT.

This clonotype was observed a single time. The chain combines TRBV29-1 with TRBJ1-5; no firm D call. From germline, CDR1 is SQVTM and CDR2 ANQGSEA. Trimming stripped 4 bases from V and 3 bases from J, with 10 bases between. This CDR3 comprises 13 residues. The chain's CDR3 is CSVAGQNNQPQHF. The DNA for the CDR3 is TGCAGCGTTGCCGGGCAGAACAATCAGCCCCAGCATTTT.

V is TRBV20-1 and J is TRBJ2-5, with D perhaps matching TRBD2 (7 bases). The CDR3 spans 15 residues. Germline CDR1 is DFQATT and CDR2 is SNEGSKA (reference sequence). The V end lost 6 bases, the J end lost 3 bases, and 20 bases lay between the germline ends. CDR3 nucleotides: TGCAGTGCCGAGGGGGGGGGTGCCCTCGAAGAGACCCAGTACTTC. This gives the protein CSAEGGGALEETQYF.

The chain employs TRBV6-6 and TRBJ2-5, with a weak D call TRBD1 (5 bases). The J call may be mistaken, given a closer DNA end match to TRBJ2-7. The CDR3 is 14 residues long. The V gene's germline CDR1 is MNHNY and CDR2 SVGAGI (reference sequence). The CDR3 spells CASSLGAGQREQYF. The CDR3 region has the DNA TGTGCCAGCAGCCTTGGGGCCGGCCAGCGCGAGCAGTACTTC.

The chain carries TRBV12-3 or TRBV12-4 and TRBJ2-5; D gene uncertain. The CDR3 covers 13 residues. Trimming left V 5 bases short and J 3 bases short, with 10 bases between. In DNA form, the CDR3 reads TGTGCCAGCAGTACCGGCTTAAAAGAGACCCAGTACTTC. Its translation: CASSTGLKETQYF.

The chain employs TRBV9 and TRBJ2-7; D ambiguous. CDR3 length: 14 residues. Trimming left V 4 bases short and J 5 bases short, with 16 bases between. Germline V gene lookup returns CDR1 SGDLS and CDR2 YYNGEE. CDR3 loop: CASSPHSSRDEQYF. Here the CDR3 DNA reads TGTGCCAGCAGCCCCCACTCCTCTCGGGACGAGCAGTACTTC.

This clonotype showed up many times. The chain carries TRBV20-1 and TRBJ2-5, with 7 positions matching TRBD1. The CDR3 has 11 amino acids. Trimming took 5 bases from V and 5 from J; bases not matched to a gene: 2. Germline lookup yields CDR1 DFQATT and CDR2 SNEGSKA (reference sequence). The CDR3 sequence is CSAVRGETQYF. CDR3 nucleotide sequence: TGCAGTGCTGTCAGGGGGGAGACCCAGTACTTC.

The V and J genes are TRBV6-6 and TRBJ2-7; D gene unclear. The DNA end is more similar to TRBJ2-5, so the J call may be wrong. Germline V gives CDR1 MNHNY, CDR2 SVGAGI (reference sequence). The CDR3 extends over 11 amino acids. The chain's CDR3 is CASQSAETQYF. Here the CDR3 DNA reads TGTGCCAGCCAGAGTGCGGAGACCCAGTACTTC.

This chain's CDR3 is CASKKPPRYEQFF. CDR3 bases: TGTGCCAGCAAGAAACCCCCTAGATATGAGCAGTTCTTC. The V and J genes are TRBV27 and TRBJ2-1; D gene ambiguous. This CDR3 is built from 13 residues. Germline CDR1 reads MNHEY; CDR2 reads SMNVEV (reference sequence). Trimming removed 7 bases at V and 8 bases at J, with 15 bases between.

V is TRBV3-1 and J is TRBJ1-1, with D unclear. Trimming left V 11 bases short and J 1 base short, with 11 bases between. Germline V gene sequence: CDR1 LGHDT, CDR2 YNNKEL (reference sequence). The CDR3 is 12 residues long. The CDR3 loop is CACAGSNTEAFF. CDR3 coding DNA: TGTGCCTGCGCGGGGTCGAACACTGAAGCTTTCTTT.

The rearrangement joins TRBV25-1 to TRBJ2-1; 8 nucleotides match TRBD2. Germline values: CDR1 MGHDK, CDR2 SYGVNS. V dropped 1 base and J dropped 1; count of bases not matched to a gene: 6. The CDR3 covers 17 residues. The CDR3 nucleotides read TGTGCCAGCAGTGAATTTGGACGCGGGAGGTCCTACAATGAGCAGTTCTTC. This encodes CASSEFGRGRSYNEQFF.

This clonotype was counted a few times. The rearrangement links TRBV4-3 to TRBJ2-1; 10 bases are a match to TRBD2. Per germline, CDR1 LGHNA and CDR2 YSLEER. The CDR3 runs to 19 residues. Trimming cost V 1 base and J 0 bases; bases outside gene matches: 9. CDR3 amino acids: CASSQVVLAGGSSYNEQFF. Here the CDR3 DNA reads TGCGCCAGCAGCCAAGTTGTGTTAGCGGGAGGAAGCTCCTACAATGAGCAGTTCTTC.

V is TRBV6-2 or TRBV6-3 and J is TRBJ2-2, with 9 bases that match TRBD2. J gave up 4 bases and V 5 bases, and 17 bases lay outside the gene matches. The germline V gene encodes CDR1 MNHEY and CDR2 SVGEGT. There are 19 residues in the CDR3. The chain's CDR3 is CASSRFGAGGATFTGELFF. The CDR3 DNA reads as TGTGCCAGCAGTCGCTTTGGCGCGGGAGGGGCCACGTTCACCGGGGAGCTGTTTTTT.

The chain combines TRBV20-1 with TRBJ2-6; TRBD1 aligns across 8 bases. V dropped 0 bases and J dropped 2; count of bases not matched to a gene: 3. CDR3 size: 16 residues. The germline gives CDR1 DFQATT, CDR2 SNEGSKA (reference sequence). CDR3 loop: CSARDPGGAGANVLTF. The CDR3 DNA is TGCAGTGCTAGAGACCCAGGGGGCGCTGGGGCCAACGTCCTGACTTTC.

The chain couples TRBV2 to TRBJ2-5; 9 nucleotides line up with TRBD2. Germline V CDR1 and CDR2: SNHLY, FYNNEI. The CDR3 sequence is 16 residues long. V was pared by 6 bases and J by 1 base, with 9 bases of the junction left unmatched. The CDR3 sequence is CASSPVAGGPQETQYF. DNA of the CDR3: TGTGCCAGCAGCCCGGTGGCGGGGGGGCCCCAAGAGACCCAGTACTTC. Looking up the rest from reference TRBV2 and TRBJ2-5 gives the full variable domain: EPEVTQTPSHQVTQMGQEVILRCVPISNHLYFYWYRQILGQKVEFLVSFYNNEISEKSEIFDDQFSVERPDGSNFTLKIRSTKLEDSAMYFCASSPVAGGPQETQYFGPGTRLLVL.

This chain joins TRBV4-1 and TRBJ2-2; D call uncertain. V was trimmed by 1 base and J by 4 bases, leaving 13 bases between them. Looked up from germline, CDR1 is MGHRA and CDR2 is YSYEKL. The CDR3 totals 16 residues. The CDR3 nucleotides read TGCGCCAGCAGCCAAGTCCCGACCCTACCCACCGGGGAGCTGTTTTTT. Protein: CASSQVPTLPTGELFF.

The genes are TRBV2 and TRBJ2-3; 7 bases are shared with TRBD2. The germline CDR1 and CDR2 sequences are SNHLY and FYNNEI. This CDR3 spans 14 amino acids. The V gene end was trimmed by 8 bases and the J gene end by 0 bases; junction bases not matched to a gene: 5. CDR3 nucleotide sequence: TGTGCCAGCTGGAGCGGGACTAGCACAGATACGCAGTATTTT. Translating gives CASWSGTSTDTQYF.

DNA for the CDR3: TGCGCCAGCAGCCCGGAGCCCGGGAAACTCTACGAGCAGTACTTC. This sequence encodes CASSPEPGKLYEQYF. The gene calls are TRBV5-1 and TRBJ2-5, with D maybe TRBD2 (5 bases). The closer fit of TRBJ2-7 to the DNA end suggests the J call may be wrong. This CDR3 is built from 15 residues. Germline-derived CDR1 and CDR2 are SGHRS and YFSETQ.

The chain is built from TRBV7-9 and TRBJ2-7; no clear D. The CDR3 runs to 12 residues. Germline CDR1 SEHNR, CDR2 FQNEAQ (reference sequence). V gave up 4 bases and J gave up 5 bases, with 9 bases separating them. CDR3 nucleotides: TGTGCCAGCAGCTCCGAGCCCGACGAGCAGTACTTC. Translating it yields CASSSEPDEQYF.

The chain recombines TRBV5-1 with TRBJ2-2, with unresolved D. The ends were cut back, 7 bases at V and 2 bases at J, with 15 bases in the middle. Germline assignment: CDR1 SGHRS and CDR2 YFSETQ. This CDR3 is built from 15 residues. The CDR3 is CASCGSAVNTGELFF. The CDR3 nucleotides read TGCGCCAGCTGCGGTTCGGCGGTAAACACCGGGGAGCTGTTTTTT.

The sample holds many counts of this clonotype. The chain combines TRBV29-1 with TRBJ1-2; a weak D match, TRBD1 (5 bases). The CDR3 has 11 residues. The germline CDR1 and CDR2 sequences are SQVTM and ANQGSEA. The V gene lost 5 bases and the J gene lost 7 bases, with 11 bases spanning the gap. The CDR3 spells CSVTGETGYTF. The CDR3 region has the DNA TGCAGCGTTACGGGGGAAACTGGCTACACCTTC.

This clonotype was counted only a few times. This chain uses TRBV3-1 with TRBJ1-2, with 7 bases fitting TRBD1. The germline gives CDR1 LGHDT, CDR2 YNNKEL (reference sequence). This CDR3 is built from 15 residues. V lost 6 bases and J lost 2; bases outside the gene matches: 9. The DNA for the CDR3 is TGTGCCAGCAGTAGAGCCCTGACAGGGAACTATGGCTACACCTTC. Its protein is CASSRALTGNYGYTF.

This clonotype was recorded at least ten times. This chain connects TRBV7-2 to TRBJ1-1, with TRBD1 as a possible D gene (6 bases). V lost 5 bases to trimming and J lost 0 bases, with 13 bases between them. Germline lookup yields CDR1 SGHTA and CDR2 FQGNSA. CDR3 length: 15 residues. DNA of the CDR3: TGTGCCAGCAGCCCAACCACAGGGATGAACACTGAAGCTTTCTTT. It specifies CASSPTTGMNTEAFF.